The 32 T cell receptor beta chains below all came from one sample that was sequenced in a study of T cell changes during pregnancy in multiple sclerosis. The assay was immunoSEQ multiplex PCR, and TCRdb's table has in-frame clones only and misses some. Of tens of thousands of clones in the sample, 90% to 95% were seen once. Sequenced material: CD8+ T cells from peripheral blood mononuclear cells, taken in the third trimester of pregnancy. Every receptor here comes from a female donor with multiple sclerosis, enrolled in a pregnancy study.

The chain couples TRBV11-3 to TRBJ2-2, with TRBD2 identical over 10 bases. J was trimmed by 2 bases and V by 5 bases; bases with no gene match: 5. Per germline, CDR1 SGHNT and CDR2 YENEEA. This CDR3 has 16 residues. CDR3 nucleotides: TGTGCCAGCAGCCCAAGGACTAGCGGCAACACCGGGGAGCTGTTTTTT. As protein: CASSPRTSGNTGELFF. Looking up the rest from reference TRBV11-3 and TRBJ2-2 gives the full variable domain: EAGVVQSPRYKIIEKKQPVAFWCNPISGHNTLYWYLQNLGQGPELLIRYENEEAVDDSQLPKDRFSAERLKGVDSTLKIQPAELGDSAVYLCASSPRTSGNTGELFFGEGSRLTVL.

The table lists this clone with a count of one. This CDR3 reads CASSYSETSGIDEQFF. CDR3 DNA sequence: TGTGCCAGCAGTTACTCGGAGACTAGCGGGATTGATGAGCAGTTCTTC. The chain carries TRBV6-5 and TRBJ2-1; 11 bases fit TRBD2. This CDR3 spans 16 amino acids. Germline values: CDR1 MNHEY, CDR2 SVGAGI. V lost 0 bases, J lost 8 bases, and 6 bases stayed unmatched.

This chain uses TRBV5-6 with TRBJ2-5; D is unresolved. CDR3 length equals 14 residues. V shed 1 base and J shed 2 bases, with 9 bases lying between them. CDR1 and CDR2 from the germline V gene are SGHDT and YYEEEE. In DNA, the CDR3 is TGTGCCAGCAGCTTGATAGAAAATCAAGAGACCCAGTACTTC. Its translation: CASSLIENQETQYF.

The chain carries TRBV6-6 and TRBJ1-2; TRBD1 matches at 8 bases. The junction had 7 bases not matched to a gene; V was cut back by 5 bases and J by 5 bases. CDR1 and CDR2 from the germline V gene are MNHNY and SVGAGI (reference sequence). The CDR3 sequence is 14 residues long. CDR3: CASSPDRAGYGYTF. CDR3 DNA sequence: TGTGCCAGCAGTCCGGACAGGGCCGGTTATGGCTACACCTTC.

The chain couples TRBV29-1 to TRBJ2-5; the match to TRBD2 covers 10 bases. The CDR3 covers 17 residues. CDR1 is SQVTM, CDR2 ANQGSEA, per germline. V lost 2 bases, J lost 5 bases, and 14 bases stayed unmatched. CDR3 sequence reads: CSVESTSGTAGLETQYF. CDR3 DNA: TGCAGCGTTGAATCCACTAGCGGGACGGCCGGATTGGAGACCCAGTACTTC.

J is TRBJ1-6 and V is TRBV2, with a tentative D call TRBD1 (5 bases). Trimming removed 8 bases at V and 3 bases at J, with 8 bases between. The CDR3 has 13 residues. Germline loops: CDR1 SNHLY, CDR2 FYNNEI. CDR3 protein: CASGDSYNSPLHF. The DNA of the CDR3 is TGTGCCAGCGGCGACAGCTATAATTCACCCCTCCACTTT. The whole variable domain, remainder taken from reference TRBV2 and TRBJ1-6, is EPEVTQTPSHQVTQMGQEVILRCVPISNHLYFYWYRQILGQKVEFLVSFYNNEISEKSEIFDDQFSVERPDGSNFTLKIRSTKLEDSAMYFCASGDSYNSPLHFGNGTRLTVT.

V and J are TRBV11-3 and TRBJ2-3; a weak D match, TRBD2 (5 bases). The CDR3 has 14 amino acids. CDR1 and CDR2 (germline): SGHNT, YENEEA. Trimming took off 0 bases at V and 2 bases at J, with 6 bases between the two ends. The chain's CDR3 is CASSLELVTDTQYF. The DNA for the CDR3 is TGTGCCAGCAGCTTAGAACTAGTCACAGATACGCAGTATTTT.

This chain links TRBV6-1 with TRBJ1-1; maybe TRBD1 (5 bases). This CDR3 is built from 14 residues. Germline assignment: CDR1 MNHNS and CDR2 SASEGT. Trimming stripped 2 bases from V and 6 bases from J, with 13 bases between. Here the CDR3 DNA reads TGTGCCAGCAGTGAAATCCGGGCGGGACCTGAAGCTTTCTTT. Amino acids: CASSEIRAGPEAFF.

The chain couples TRBV11-2 to TRBJ2-5; 7 positions match TRBD2. Unmatched junction bases numbered 18, after V lost 6 bases and J lost 5 bases. The CDR3 loop spans 17 amino acids. Germline CDR1 SGHAT, CDR2 FQNNGV. This CDR3 is CASRRHDAGAGWETQYF. The CDR3 region has the DNA TGTGCCAGCAGGCGCCACGATGCGGGAGCAGGCTGGGAGACCCAGTACTTC.

For the CDR3, the DNA is TGTGCCAGCAGTATGACAAGGGGCAACTATGGCTACACCTTC. It encodes CASSMTRGNYGYTF. The rearrangement uses TRBV27 and TRBJ1-2; maybe TRBD1 (5 bases). The V gene's germline CDR1 is MNHEY and CDR2 SMNVEV (reference sequence). The CDR3 has 14 residues. The V gene lost 5 bases and the J gene lost 2 bases, with 12 bases spanning the gap.

The table lists this clone with a count of one. The rearrangement links TRBV7-7 to TRBJ2-1; 10 bases fit TRBD2. The CDR3 has 18 residues. The germline V gene has CDR1 SSHAT and CDR2 FNYEAQ (reference sequence). Germline trimming cut 5 bases from V and 0 bases from J; bases unmatched to any gene: 10. DNA for the CDR3: TGTGCCAGCAGCGACAAAACTAGCGGGGTAAGCTCCTACAATGAGCAGTTCTTC. Amino acid sequence: CASSDKTSGVSSYNEQFF.

The genes are TRBV28 and TRBJ2-1; tentative D call: TRBD2 (6 bases). The CDR3 loop spans 14 amino acids. Between the trimmed V and J ends, which lost 5 bases and 6 bases, there was a span of 14 bases. From germline, CDR1 is MDHEN and CDR2 SYDVKM. CDR3 bases: TGTGCCAGCAGTCCCCTCTGGGGGGTCAATGAGCAGTTCTTC. Protein: CASSPLWGVNEQFF.

The chain uses TRBV27 and TRBJ2-5, with D possibly being TRBD1 (6 bases). Germline V gene data show CDR1 as MNHEY and CDR2 as SMNVEV (reference sequence). There are 14 residues in the CDR3. Trimming cost V 5 bases and J 1 base, with 11 bases left between them. Written as DNA, the CDR3 is TGTGCCAGCAGTCCACAGGGTAGCCAAGAGACCCAGTACTTC. Translating gives CASSPQGSQETQYF.

The chain is built from TRBV10-3 and TRBJ1-3; D ambiguous. CDR3 length equals 14 residues. Looked up from germline, CDR1 is ENHRY and CDR2 is SYGVKD. Between the trimmed V and J ends, which lost 2 bases and 1 base, there was a span of 6 bases. CDR3 residues: CAISEERSGNTIYF. The CDR3 DNA reads TGTGCCATCAGTGAGGAGAGATCTGGAAACACCATATATTTT.

The rearrangement joins TRBV12-5 to TRBJ2-7; D is perhaps TRBD2 (5 bases). CDR3 length equals 12 residues. Between the trimmed V and J ends, which lost 11 bases and 9 bases, there was a span of 20 bases. Germline assignment: CDR1 LGHNT and CDR2 FRNRAP. The CDR3 here is CAEGQAGWAQYF. As DNA, the CDR3 is TGTGCTGAGGGCCAGGCGGGTTGGGCGCAGTACTTC.

This sequence joins TRBV4-2 and TRBJ2-3; 8 nucleotides agree with TRBD2. The CDR3 extends over 17 amino acids. The V segment lost 0 bases and the J segment 3 bases; nucleotides outside the gene matches: 8. CDR1 and CDR2 from the germline V gene are LGHNA and YNFKEQ. The CDR3 spells CASSQDQRESGTDTQYF. The CDR3 coding sequence is TGTGCCAGCAGCCAAGACCAGCGGGAGAGTGGAACAGATACGCAGTATTTT.

The chain carries TRBV6-6 and TRBJ2-1, with D maybe TRBD2 (7 bases). Germline CDR1 is MNHNY and CDR2 is SVGAGI (reference sequence). Trimming cost V 0 bases and J 8 bases, with 11 bases left between them. The CDR3 loop spans 14 amino acids. The CDR3 region is CASSYSGGADEQFF. The CDR3 DNA sequence: TGTGCCAGCAGTTACTCGGGGGGGGCTGATGAGCAGTTCTTC.

The V gene is TRBV5-1, the J gene TRBJ2-2, with 12 nucleotides matching TRBD2. V lost 4 bases, J lost 6 bases, and 4 bases stayed unmatched. The CDR3 is 15 amino acids. CDR1 and CDR2 (germline): SGHRS, YFSETQ. CDR3 amino acids: CASSRTSGDAGELFF. DNA of the CDR3: TGCGCCAGCAGCCGGACTAGCGGGGATGCCGGGGAGCTGTTTTTT.

The chain recombines TRBV6-5 with TRBJ2-7; 9 bases map to TRBD1. This CDR3 region has 14 residues. With 6 bases clipped from V and 1 base from J, the junction kept 4 bases outside the gene matches. Germline V gives CDR1 MNHEY, CDR2 SVGAGI. The CDR3 loop reads CASRPGQGSYEQYF. The DNA for the CDR3 is TGTGCCAGCAGGCCGGGACAGGGATCCTACGAGCAGTACTTC.

The rearrangement links TRBV7-9 to TRBJ2-1; TRBD2 matches 9 bases. The CDR3 consists of 17 residues. The ends lost 1 base at V and 5 bases at J; junction bases unmatched: 9. Germline CDR1 SEHNR, CDR2 FQNEAQ (reference sequence). CDR3 loop: CASSLEGAGGFNNEQFF. In DNA form, the CDR3 reads TGTGCCAGCAGCTTAGAGGGGGCGGGAGGGTTCAACAATGAGCAGTTCTTC.

The rearrangement uses TRBV15 and TRBJ2-7; D remains unclear. The CDR3 is 11 amino acids. Germline V lookup: CDR1 LNHNV, CDR2 YYDKDF (reference sequence). V was cut by 4 bases and J by 6 bases, with 7 bases left in between. The CDR3 loop is CATSTSGEQYF. The CDR3 bases are TGTGCCACCAGCACGTCAGGCGAGCAGTACTTC.

This rearrangement joins TRBV2 to TRBJ1-2; 9 bases fit TRBD1. V shed 6 bases, J shed 2 bases, and the junction held 10 bases outside the gene matches. The CDR3 consists of 16 residues. Germline values: CDR1 SNHLY, CDR2 FYNNEI. CDR3 bases: TGTGCCAGCAGCCTGAGGGGACAGGGACCAAACTATGGCTACACCTTC. Its protein product is CASSLRGQGPNYGYTF.

J is TRBJ2-3 and V is TRBV7-3, with 7 bases that match TRBD2. CDR1 is SGHTA, CDR2 FQGTGA, per germline. Trimming removed 3 bases from V and 4 bases from J; junction bases left unmatched: 10. The CDR3 has 16 residues. Written as DNA, the CDR3 is TGTGCCAGCAGCTTCCTTGGGGGGGGGTCCCCAGATACGCAGTATTTT. This sequence encodes CASSFLGGGSPDTQYF.

V is TRBV5-6 and J is TRBJ2-1; the D gene is possibly TRBD2 (6 bases). The CDR3 runs to 12 residues. The germline gives CDR1 SGHDT, CDR2 YYEEEE. Trimming stripped 4 bases from V and 5 bases from J, with 7 bases between. The CDR3 nucleotides read TGTGCCAGCAGCCCGGGGGACAATGAGCAGTTCTTC. As protein: CASSPGDNEQFF.

In its sample, this clone was seen once. The chain combines TRBV25-1 with TRBJ2-7; D gene uncertain. Looked up from germline, CDR1 is MGHDK and CDR2 is SYGVNS. The CDR3 is 12 amino acids. V lost 4 bases to trimming and J lost 3 bases, with 7 bases between them. In DNA, the CDR3 is TGTGCCAGCAGTGGTTATAACTACGAGCAGTACTTC. Translating gives CASSGYNYEQYF.

The genes are TRBV6-1 and TRBJ2-7, with D perhaps TRBD1 (5 bases). The CDR3 contains 16 residues. The germline CDR1 and CDR2 sequences are MNHNS and SASEGT. V was shortened by 1 base and J by 4 bases, with 17 bases between the two germline ends. DNA for the CDR3: TGTGCCAGCAGTGAAGACGACAGCTTAAGCGCGTACGAGCAGTACTTC. This translates into CASSEDDSLSAYEQYF.

This CDR3 reads CASSADNYEQYF. CDR3 DNA: TGTGCCAGCAGCGCCGACAACTACGAGCAGTACTTC. The V gene is TRBV9, the J gene TRBJ2-7; D unclear. The V and J ends lost 3 bases and 3 bases respectively, with 7 bases between them. Germline-derived CDR1 and CDR2 are SGDLS and YYNGEE. This CDR3 spans 12 amino acids.

J is TRBJ1-1 and V is TRBV5-1, with D perhaps TRBD1 (5 bases). This CDR3 has 12 residues. The germline V and J ends were trimmed by 5 bases and 10 bases, with 15 bases remaining between them. In germline, CDR1 is SGHRS, CDR2 YFSETQ. The CDR3 region is CASSGDREAAFF. The CDR3 DNA reads TGCGCCAGCAGTGGGGACCGGGAGGCAGCTTTCTTT.

The rearrangement links TRBV27 to TRBJ1-5; a possible D gene is TRBD1 (5 bases). The CDR3 is made up of 14 amino acids. With 5 bases removed from V and 5 bases from J, the gap between germline ends came to 13 bases. In germline, CDR1 is MNHEY, CDR2 SMNVEV (reference sequence). The CDR3 nucleotides are TGTGCCAGCAGTCCTACAGGTTCGTATCAGCCCCAGCATTTT. Protein sequence: CASSPTGSYQPQHF.

The chain recombines TRBV30 with TRBJ1-1; 7 bases line up with TRBD1. This CDR3 has 14 amino acids. Looked up from germline, CDR1 is GTSNPN and CDR2 is SVGIG (reference sequence). V trimming: 0 bases; J trimming: 3 bases; junction bases outside the gene matches: 4. CDR3 amino acids: CAWSVSQGDTEAFF. The DNA of the CDR3 is TGTGCCTGGAGTGTAAGTCAGGGGGACACTGAAGCTTTCTTT.

Here the CDR3 DNA reads TGTGCCAGCAGTTACGTTCAGGGTAGCTATGGCTACACCTTC. This encodes CASSYVQGSYGYTF. The chain uses TRBV28 and TRBJ1-2, with D possibly being TRBD1 (5 bases). Germline V gives CDR1 MDHEN, CDR2 SYDVKM. The CDR3 runs 14 residues. Trimming stripped 4 bases from V and 4 bases from J, with 13 bases between.

The V call is TRBV27, the J call TRBJ1-2; perhaps TRBD1 as D (6 bases). V was pared by 2 bases and J by 6 bases, with 13 bases between. This CDR3 contains 14 residues. In germline, CDR1 is MNHEY, CDR2 SMNVEV (reference sequence). CDR3 in amino acids: CASSLGQGTDGYTF. The CDR3 DNA is TGTGCCAGCAGTTTAGGGCAGGGGACGGATGGCTACACCTTC.